The rows below give T cell receptor beta chains drawn from one sample of a study of blood T cells in healthy people across ages. One entry per CDR3 protein, called by TCRdb with MiXCR from the 5' RACE reads. Here the sample spans 1.5 million to 2 million distinct CDR3 sequences, approximately 32% being singletons. The sample taken for sequencing was blood. Every receptor here comes from a woman between 25 and 40 years old in good health. Each CDR3 is given with its conserved first and last residue. The D gene is left open where the match is weak. Only some rows state a clone size, as once, few, many or a class for expanded clones.

12,many,TRBV20-1,TRBJ1-4,TRBD1,TGCAGTGCTCAGGGGGAGAATGAAAAACTGTTTTTT,CSAQGENEKLFF
15,few,TRBV7-9,TRBJ2-5,NA,TGTGCCAGCAGCTTAGAGGGCCAGAACCAAGAGACCCAGTACTTC,CASSLEGQNQETQYF
15,NA,TRBV4-1,TRBJ2-7,TRBD2,TGCGCCAGCAGCCGAATTGGACTAGCGGCCTACGAGCAGTACTTC,CASSRIGLAAYEQYF
14,NA,TRBV20-1,TRBJ2-1,NA,TGCAGTGCCATTGGTGGCATGACCTACAATGAGCAGTTCTTC,CSAIGGMTYNEQFF
12,many,TRBV20-1,TRBJ1-1,NA,TGCAGTGCTAGAGACGGTAACACTGAAGCTTTCTTT,CSARDGNTEAFF
13,NA,TRBV11-1,TRBJ2-1,TRBD2,TGTGCCAGCAGCTTAGAACTAGCGAATGAGCAGTTCTTC,CASSLELANEQFF
18,few,TRBV7-2,TRBJ2-6,TRBD1,TGTGCCAGCAGCTTGGTTACAGGGGGCTTTTCTGGGGCCAACGTCCTGACTTTC,CASSLVTGGFSGANVLTF
12,many,TRBV5-1,TRBJ2-7,NA,TGCGCCAGCAGCTTGGTGGACACTGAGCAGTACTTC,CASSLVDTEQYF
13,NA,TRBV6-5,TRBJ2-3,NA,TGTGCCAGCAGTTACGCCCCACAAGATACGCAGTATTTT,CASSYAPQDTQYF
16,NA,TRBV11-1,TRBJ2-2,NA,TGTGCCAGCAGCCGAAAATCCTACCGGGACACCGGGGAGCTGTTTTTT,CASSRKSYRDTGELFF
17,few,TRBV9,TRBJ2-1,TRBD2,TGTGCCAGCAGCGTCAGGCCGGGACTAGCGGGCTACAATGAGCAGTTCTTC,CASSVRPGLAGYNEQFF
13,NA,TRBV28,TRBJ2-7,NA,TGTGCCAGCAGCCCAGTAAGCTCCTGCGAGCAGTACTTC,CASSPVSSCEQYF
15,few,TRBV20-1,TRBJ2-3,TRBD1,TGCAGTGCTAGATCCAGACAGGGGTTCACGGATACGCAGTATTTT,CSARSRQGFTDTQYF
15,NA,TRBV20-1,TRBJ2-4,NA,TGCAGTGCTAGAGATCTAATTGGGGCGGGGTACATTCAGTACTTC,CSARDLIGAGYIQYF
13,NA,TRBV20-1,TRBJ2-3,TRBD2,TGCAGTGCCCCGACTAGCGGAACAGATACGCAGTATTTT,CSAPTSGTDTQYF
15,many,TRBV11-2,TRBJ2-1,TRBD2,TGTGCCAGCAGCCCCGGACTAGCGGGAGTGAATGAGCAGTTCTTC,CASSPGLAGVNEQFF
13,NA,TRBV20-1,TRBJ2-4,NA,TGCAGTGCTAGAGATGGGGGGGCGGGGGAGCAGTACTTC,CSARDGGAGEQYF
15,few,TRBV7-8,TRBJ2-7,TRBD1,TGTGCCAGCAGCGCAACGGGACAGGGGGCTTACGAGCAGTACTTC,CASSATGQGAYEQYF
14,NA,TRBV3-1,TRBJ2-4,NA,TGTGCCAGCAGCCCACAGCTAGCCAAAAACATTCAGTACTTC,CASSPQLAKNIQYF
15,once,TRBV25-1,TRBJ2-5,NA,TGTGCCAGCAGTTCCACAGGGAGCCGCGGGGAGACCCCGTACTTC,CASSSTGSRGETPYF
15,NA,TRBV9,TRBJ1-2,NA,TGTGCCAGCAGTCCCGGGCCGGAAAGAAACTATGGCTACACCTTC,CASSPGPERNYGYTF
14,NA,TRBV30,TRBJ1-1,TRBD1,TGTGCCTGGAGTGTGACAGGGGGAATGTCTGAAGCTTTCTTT,CAWSVTGGMSEAFF
18,NA,TRBV21-1,TRBJ1-1,NA,TGTGCCAGCAGCGGTAATGGGCTAGTAGGCATTTCGAACACTGAAGCTTTCTTT,CASSGNGLVGISNTEAFF
18,NA,TRBV28,TRBJ2-5,TRBD2,TGTGCCAGCAGCCAAAGACTAGCGGGGGACCGATACCAAGAGACCCAGTACTTC,CASSQRLAGDRYQETQYF
16,few,TRBV21-1,TRBJ1-2,NA,TGTGCCAGCAGCAATTTAGGGCAGATACTTTACTATGGCTACACCTTC,CASSNLGQILYYGYTF
12,NA,TRBV5-5,TRBJ1-6,NA,TGTGCCAGCAGCTTGGGGTGGGCACCCCGCCACTTT,CASSLGWAPRHF
13,few,TRBV12-3/TRBV12-4,TRBJ2-2,NA,TGCGCCAGCAGCTTGGCCAGGACCGGGGAGCTGTTTTTT,CASSLARTGELFF
14,few,TRBV20-1,TRBJ2-7,NA,TGCAGTGCTAGACACCTGGGGGTTACCTACGAGCAGTACTTC,CSARHLGVTYEQYF
11,few,TRBV30,TRBJ2-7,NA,TGTGCCCCCACGCCCTTCCGCGAGCAGTACTTC,CAPTPFREQYF